The sample holds a few counts of the clone carrying this T cell receptor beta chain. Its antigen is undetermined. This PCR relied on a set of 60 Vbeta primers and 13 Jbeta primers. Method: immunoSEQ multiplex PCR; TCRdb's copy keeps in-frame clones and lacks some. The sample has 90,000 to 150,000 clones; about 16% are singletons. The entry originates in a study of cytomegalovirus exposure and HLA in healthy donors. Findings and caveats of the study: Among immune exposure information, only CMV serostatus was available.

Sequencing was performed on PBMCs. This sequence originates from a woman under 30 in good health and CMV-seronegative.

The CDR3 DNA sequence: TGTGCCAGCAGCGTAGTGGCTAGCCGACGACAGGGCCGCTACGAGCAGTACTTC. This sequence encodes CASSVVASRRQGRYEQYF. The V and J genes are TRBV9 and TRBJ2-7; 7 positions match TRBD1. The V gene end was trimmed by 0 bases and the J gene end by 3 bases; junction bases not matched to a gene: 15. Per germline, CDR1 SGDLS and CDR2 YYNGEE. The CDR3 is 18 amino acids.